This T cell receptor beta chain was recovered during a study of shared clonotypes between healthy human individuals. The germline V gene has CDR1 SGHKS and CDR2 YYEKEE (reference sequence). The V and J ends lost 5 bases and 5 bases respectively, with 20 bases between them. The CDR3 has 15 amino acids. As to this clone: Its antigen is currently unknown.

Study outcomes and limitations: Expectations were that clonotype sharing among donors would be affected by sequencing depth. Though the depth was large, rarefaction showed that sorted-subset sequencing was incomplete.

Per the original methods: Without quality scores, immunoSEQ junctional reads could not be filtered like full-length reads. The data were produced by immunoSEQ multiplex PCR, yet TCRdb's version contains in-frame clones alone and is incomplete. V, J and clone size reflect that table, while D and trimming were determined from the DNA. The table lists about 1.5 million clones, roughly 96% of them singletons. This sequence originates from a man in his thirties or forties in good health. This chain connects TRBV5-5 to TRBJ2-7; D remains unclear. Sequencing used naive CD4+ T cells sorted from blood. The subset: CD45RA+ positively selected. Here the CDR3 reads CASRLLWGNIHEQYF. Here the CDR3 DNA reads TGTGCCAGCAGATTACTCTGGGGTAATATCCACGAGCAGTACTTC.